The rows below give T cell receptor beta chains drawn from one sample of a study of response to subunit inactivated influenza vaccine. TCRdb recomputed calls from the RT-PCR reads with MiXCR, one row per CDR3 protein. The data contain about 500,000 distinct CDR3 sequences, 6% to 9% of them singletons. Sequencing used PBMCs from blood, obtained less than 30 months after vaccination. These receptors were obtained from a man in his fifties or sixties who received an inactivated influenza vaccine. Both conserved end residues are part of each CDR3. D genes are given only for firm matches. The size field is filled for only some rows; it gives once, few, many or a size class.

v_gene: TRBV7-6
d_gene: -
abundance: few
j_gene: TRBJ2-6
CDR3nt: TGTGCCAGCAGCTTAAGTGTGGGCTCTGGGGCCAACGTCCTGACTTTC
CDR3aa: CASSLSVGSGANVLTF

v_gene: TRBV3-1
d_gene: TRBD1
abundance: few
j_gene: TRBJ1-1
CDR3nt: TGTGCCAGCAGCCTAGACAGGGCGTTCACTGAAGCTTTCTTT
CDR3aa: CASSLDRAFTEAFF

v_gene: TRBV11-2
d_gene: -
abundance: -
j_gene: TRBJ2-7
CDR3nt: TGTGCCAGCAGACCGGACCCCACGCTCGACGAGCAGTACTTC
CDR3aa: CASRPDPTLDEQYF

v_gene: TRBV4-3
d_gene: -
abundance: -
j_gene: TRBJ2-3
CDR3nt: TGCGCCAGCAGCCCGGCCGGCCAGGCCGACACAGATACGCAGTATTTT
CDR3aa: CASSPAGQADTDTQYF

v_gene: TRBV2
d_gene: -
abundance: many
j_gene: TRBJ2-7
CDR3nt: TGTGCCAGCAGAGAACGAAGAACCCGGACAGACCAAACCTACGAGCAGTACTTC
CDR3aa: CASRERRTRTDQTYEQYF

v_gene: TRBV28
d_gene: -
abundance: many
j_gene: TRBJ2-2
CDR3nt: TGTGCCAGCAGTCCCCGGTGGGGCGCGAACACCGGGGAGCTGTTTTTT
CDR3aa: CASSPRWGANTGELFF

v_gene: TRBV6-1
d_gene: TRBD1
abundance: many
j_gene: TRBJ1-2
CDR3nt: TGTGCCAGCAGAACCGGGACAGACTATGGCTACACCTTC
CDR3aa: CASRTGTDYGYTF

v_gene: TRBV28
d_gene: -
abundance: -
j_gene: TRBJ2-1
CDR3nt: TGTGCCAGCAGGGAACTAGACAGTAACTACAATGAGCAGTTCTTC
CDR3aa: CASRELDSNYNEQFF

v_gene: TRBV20-1
d_gene: TRBD1
abundance: -
j_gene: TRBJ1-5
CDR3nt: TGCAGTGCTATAGATCGGACAGGGGTGAATCAGCCCCAGCATTTT
CDR3aa: CSAIDRTGVNQPQHF

v_gene: TRBV5-1
d_gene: -
abundance: many
j_gene: TRBJ2-3
CDR3nt: TGCGCCAGCAGCTTGGGAGCGAATACGCAGTATTTT
CDR3aa: CASSLGANTQYF

v_gene: TRBV7-6
d_gene: -
abundance: few
j_gene: TRBJ1-4
CDR3nt: TGTGCCAGCAGCCCCGAGTACTCTCTTAGTGAAAAACTGTTTTTT
CDR3aa: CASSPEYSLSEKLFF

v_gene: TRBV2
d_gene: TRBD1
abundance: many
j_gene: TRBJ1-5
CDR3nt: TGTGCCAGCAGCCGTGACAGGGGACAAGGCAATCAGCCCCAGCATTTT
CDR3aa: CASSRDRGQGNQPQHF

v_gene: TRBV4-1
d_gene: TRBD1
abundance: -
j_gene: TRBJ2-7
CDR3nt: TGCGCCAGCAGCCAAGTTCGGGGACAGGGTCTCCCCTACGAGCAGTACTTC
CDR3aa: CASSQVRGQGLPYEQYF